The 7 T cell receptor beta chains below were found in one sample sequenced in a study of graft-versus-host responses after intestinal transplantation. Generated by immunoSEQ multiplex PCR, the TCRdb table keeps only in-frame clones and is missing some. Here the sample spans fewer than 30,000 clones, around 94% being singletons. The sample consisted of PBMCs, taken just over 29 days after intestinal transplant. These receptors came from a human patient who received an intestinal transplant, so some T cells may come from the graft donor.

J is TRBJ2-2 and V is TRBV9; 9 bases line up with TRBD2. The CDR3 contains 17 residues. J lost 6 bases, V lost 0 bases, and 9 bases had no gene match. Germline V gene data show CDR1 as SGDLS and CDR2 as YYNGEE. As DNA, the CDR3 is TGTGCCAGCAGCGTAGCGTCTGGGACTAGCCTCGCCGGGGAGCTGTTTTTT. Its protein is CASSVASGTSLAGELFF.

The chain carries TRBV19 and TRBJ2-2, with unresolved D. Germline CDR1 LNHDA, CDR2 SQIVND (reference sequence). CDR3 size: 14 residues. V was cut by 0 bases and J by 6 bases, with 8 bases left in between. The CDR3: CASSIDGAAGELFF. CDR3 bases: TGTGCCAGTAGTATAGATGGAGCTGCCGGGGAGCTGTTTTTT.

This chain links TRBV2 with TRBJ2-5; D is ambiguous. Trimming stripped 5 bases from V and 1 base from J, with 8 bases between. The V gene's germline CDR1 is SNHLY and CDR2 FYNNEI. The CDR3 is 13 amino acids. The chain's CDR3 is CASSRIPQETQYF. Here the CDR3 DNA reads TGTGCCAGCAGTCGGATACCCCAAGAGACCCAGTACTTC.

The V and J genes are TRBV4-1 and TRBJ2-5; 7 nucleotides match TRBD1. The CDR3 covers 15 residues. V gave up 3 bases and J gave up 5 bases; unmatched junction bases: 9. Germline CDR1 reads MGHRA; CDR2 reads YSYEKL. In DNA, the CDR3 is TGCGCCAGCAGCCAGGCTGACAGGGTCTTGGAGACCCAGTACTTC. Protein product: CASSQADRVLETQYF.

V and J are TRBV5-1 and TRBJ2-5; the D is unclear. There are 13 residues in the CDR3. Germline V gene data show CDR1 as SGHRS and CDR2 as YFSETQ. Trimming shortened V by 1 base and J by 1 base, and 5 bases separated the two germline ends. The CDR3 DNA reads TGCGCCAGCAGCTTGTGGGTCCAAGAGACCCAGTACTTC. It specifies CASSLWVQETQYF.

CDR3: CASPAGTGCPYEQYF. DNA for the CDR3: TGTGCCAGCCCGGCCGGGACAGGGTGTCCCTACGAGCAGTACTTC. The chain has TRBV6-7 and TRBJ2-7, with 9 positions matching TRBD1. TRBV6-7 is an open reading frame whose function is uncertain. V was clipped by 8 bases and J by 2 bases; unmatched bases: 10. CDR3 size: 15 residues.

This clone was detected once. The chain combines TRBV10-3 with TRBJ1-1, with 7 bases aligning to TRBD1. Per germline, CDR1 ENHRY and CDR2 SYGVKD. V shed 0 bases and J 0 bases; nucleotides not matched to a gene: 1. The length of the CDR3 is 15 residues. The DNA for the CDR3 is TGTGCCATCAGTGAGTCGAGGGGGCTGAACACTGAAGCTTTCTTT. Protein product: CAISESRGLNTEAFF.